This T cell receptor (beta chain) was obtained from a study of identical twins. V was trimmed by 5 bases and J by 4 bases, leaving 10 bases between them. CDR3 length: 13 residues. This clonotype was seen repeatedly, ten times or more. Via MiXCR, TCRdb re-called the 5' RACE reads, giving one row per CDR3 protein. The table includes some 240,000 distinct CDR3 sequences, 8% to 11% detected once. The receptor was derived from a man aged 45 to 65 in good health. The chain recombines TRBV12-3 or TRBV12-4 with TRBJ2-3, with D perhaps matching TRBD2 (5 bases). The source material was memory T cells sorted from blood. The CDR3 sequence: CASSDRGADTQYF. CDR3 coding DNA: TGTGCCAGCAGTGACCGGGGAGCAGATACGCAGTATTTT.